This TCR beta chain emerged from a study of T cells in Graves' hyperthyroidism and ophthalmopathy. The study, taken as a whole, reports: Patients with ophthalmopathy were separated from those with stable hyperthyroidism by a 13 V-J model. Median prediction lead before ophthalmopathy onset was about 6.5 months with the model. Blood also held most thyroid clonotypes expanded beyond 0.001.

Patients with uncontrolled infections, other autoimmune diseases, pregnancy or lactation were excluded. A note on this clonotype: Its matching antigen is unknown.

Amplification yielded TCR beta CDR3 regions, with RNA transcripts as the source. Primed by the HTBI set, a first-round RT-PCR was run on the TCR CDR3. TCRdb itself ran the multiplex PCR reads through MiXCR, one entry per CDR3 protein. The sample lists 300,000 to 450,000 distinct CDR3 sequences, around 13% seen once, with around 20% in the top ten. Trimming took 4 bases from V and 4 from J, leaving 16 bases between them. CDR3 length: 15 residues. Germline CDR1 MNHNS, CDR2 SASEGT. This sequence originates from a woman in her twenties or thirties with Graves' ophthalmopathy. The chain recombines TRBV6-1 with TRBJ1-1; maybe TRBD1 (5 bases). The sequenced sample was blood. CDR3 sequence (DNA): TGTGCCAGCAGTGGCCCCGGTCTTAGGGGCACTGAAGCTTTCTTT. Translating gives CASSGPGLRGTEAFF.